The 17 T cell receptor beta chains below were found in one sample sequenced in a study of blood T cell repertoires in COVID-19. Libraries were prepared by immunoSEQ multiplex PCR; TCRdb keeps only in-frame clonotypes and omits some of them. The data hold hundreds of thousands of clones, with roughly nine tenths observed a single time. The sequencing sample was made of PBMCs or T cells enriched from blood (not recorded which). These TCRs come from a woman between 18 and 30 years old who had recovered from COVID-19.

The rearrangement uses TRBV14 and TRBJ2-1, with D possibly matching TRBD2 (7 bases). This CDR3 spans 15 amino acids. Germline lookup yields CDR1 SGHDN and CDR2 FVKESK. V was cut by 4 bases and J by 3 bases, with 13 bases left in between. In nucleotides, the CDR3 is TGTGCCAGCAGCCGGGGGGGCTTATTCTACAATGAGCAGTTCTTC. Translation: CASSRGGLFYNEQFF.

In DNA, the CDR3 is TGTGCCAGCAGTTCCAAGAACGAGAATGAGCAGTTCTTC. Amino acid sequence: CASSSKNENEQFF. The chain has TRBV6-6 and TRBJ2-1; no clear D. The CDR3 totals 13 residues. Between the trimmed V and J ends, which lost 4 bases and 7 bases, there was a span of 11 bases. Germline CDR1 reads MNHNY; CDR2 reads SVGAGI (reference sequence).

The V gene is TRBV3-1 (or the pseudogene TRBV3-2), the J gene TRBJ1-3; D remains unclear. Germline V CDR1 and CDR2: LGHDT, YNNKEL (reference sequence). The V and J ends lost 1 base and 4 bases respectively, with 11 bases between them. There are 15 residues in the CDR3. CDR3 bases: TGTGCCAGCAGCCAAGTCGGGATATCCGGAAACACCATATATTTT. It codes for CASSQVGISGNTIYF.

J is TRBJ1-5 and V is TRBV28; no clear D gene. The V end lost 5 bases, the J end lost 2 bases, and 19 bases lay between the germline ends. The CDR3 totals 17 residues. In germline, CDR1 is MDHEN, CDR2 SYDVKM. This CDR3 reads CASSPSRRGSGNQPQHF. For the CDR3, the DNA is TGTGCCAGCAGTCCCTCACGGCGGGGATCGGGCAATCAGCCCCAGCATTTT. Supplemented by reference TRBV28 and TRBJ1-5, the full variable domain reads DVKVTQSSRYLVKRTGEKVFLECVQDMDHENMFWYRQDPGLGLRLIYFSYDVKMKEKGDIPEGYSVSREKKERFSLILESASTNQTSMYLCASSPSRRGSGNQPQHFGDGTRLSIL.

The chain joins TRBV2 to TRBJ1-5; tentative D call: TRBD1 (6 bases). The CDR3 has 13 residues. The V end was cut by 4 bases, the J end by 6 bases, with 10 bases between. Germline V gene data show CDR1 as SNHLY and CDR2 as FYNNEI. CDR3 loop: CASSGGQTQPQHF. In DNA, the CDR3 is TGTGCCAGCAGTGGAGGACAGACTCAGCCCCAGCATTTT.

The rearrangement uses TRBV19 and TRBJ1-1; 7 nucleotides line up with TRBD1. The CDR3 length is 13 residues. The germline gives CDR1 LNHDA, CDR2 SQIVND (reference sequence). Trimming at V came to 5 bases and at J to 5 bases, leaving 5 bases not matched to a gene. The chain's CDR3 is CASSPGGQTEAFF. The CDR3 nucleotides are TGTGCCAGTAGTCCAGGGGGTCAAACTGAAGCTTTCTTT.

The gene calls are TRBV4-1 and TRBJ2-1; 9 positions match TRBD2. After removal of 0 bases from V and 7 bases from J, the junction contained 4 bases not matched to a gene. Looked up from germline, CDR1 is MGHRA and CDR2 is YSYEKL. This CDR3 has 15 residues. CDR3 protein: CASSQEAGGDNEQFF. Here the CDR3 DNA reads TGCGCCAGCAGCCAAGAGGCGGGGGGGGATAATGAGCAGTTCTTC.

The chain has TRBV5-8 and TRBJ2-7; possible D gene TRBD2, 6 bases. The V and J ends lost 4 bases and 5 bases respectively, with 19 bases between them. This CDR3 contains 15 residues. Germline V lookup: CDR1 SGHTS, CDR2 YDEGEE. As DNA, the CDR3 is TGTGCCAGCAGCCCGGCGGGGCGGTTCGCGCACGAGCAGTACTTC. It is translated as CASSPAGRFAHEQYF.

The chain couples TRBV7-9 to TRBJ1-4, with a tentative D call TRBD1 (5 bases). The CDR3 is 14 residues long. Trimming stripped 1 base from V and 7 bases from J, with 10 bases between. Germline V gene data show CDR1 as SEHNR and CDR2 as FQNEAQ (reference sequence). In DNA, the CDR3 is TGTGCCAGCAGCTTAGATCGGGGGTCTGAAAAACTGTTTTTT. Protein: CASSLDRGSEKLFF.

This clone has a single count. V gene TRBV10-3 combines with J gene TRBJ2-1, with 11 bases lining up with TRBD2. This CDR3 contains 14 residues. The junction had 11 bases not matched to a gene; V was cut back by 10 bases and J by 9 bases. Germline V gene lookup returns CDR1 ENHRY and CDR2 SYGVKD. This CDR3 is CATPSGLAGVEQFF. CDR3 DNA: TGTGCCACTCCTTCCGGACTAGCGGGTGTTGAGCAGTTCTTC.

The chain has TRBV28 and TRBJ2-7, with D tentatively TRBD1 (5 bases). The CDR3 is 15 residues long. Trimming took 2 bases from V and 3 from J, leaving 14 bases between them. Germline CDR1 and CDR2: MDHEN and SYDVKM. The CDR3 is CASSLRREGVYEQYF. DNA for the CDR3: TGTGCCAGCAGTTTACGAAGGGAAGGGGTCTACGAGCAGTACTTC. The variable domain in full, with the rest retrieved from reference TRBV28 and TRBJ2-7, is DVKVTQSSRYLVKRTGEKVFLECVQDMDHENMFWYRQDPGLGLRLIYFSYDVKMKEKGDIPEGYSVSREKKERFSLILESASTNQTSMYLCASSLRREGVYEQYFGPGTRLTVT.

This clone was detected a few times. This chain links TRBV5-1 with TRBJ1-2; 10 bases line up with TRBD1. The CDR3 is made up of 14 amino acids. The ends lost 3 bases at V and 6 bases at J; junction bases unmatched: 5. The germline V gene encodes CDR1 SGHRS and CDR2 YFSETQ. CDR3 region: CASSSTGTGDGYTF. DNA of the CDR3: TGCGCCAGCAGCTCAACCGGGACAGGGGATGGCTACACCTTC.

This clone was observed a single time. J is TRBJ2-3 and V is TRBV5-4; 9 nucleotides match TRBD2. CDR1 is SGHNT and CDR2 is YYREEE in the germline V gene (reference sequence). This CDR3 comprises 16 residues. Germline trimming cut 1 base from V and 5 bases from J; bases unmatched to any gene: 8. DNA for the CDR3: TGTGCCAGCAGCTTGTTGGCGGGGGGGCAGAAAGATACGCAGTATTTT. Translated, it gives CASSLLAGGQKDTQYF. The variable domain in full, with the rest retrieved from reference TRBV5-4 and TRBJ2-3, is ETGVTQSPTHLIKTRGQQVTLRCSSQSGHNTVSWYQQALGQGPQFIFQYYREEENGRGNFPPRFSGLQFPNYSSELNVNALELDDSALYLCASSLLAGGQKDTQYFGPGTRLTVL.

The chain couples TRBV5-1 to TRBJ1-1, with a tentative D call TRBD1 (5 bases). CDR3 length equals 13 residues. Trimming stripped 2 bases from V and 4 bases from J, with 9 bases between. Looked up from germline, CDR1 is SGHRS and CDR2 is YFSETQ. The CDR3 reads CASSFAGPTEAFF. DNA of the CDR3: TGCGCCAGCAGCTTTGCAGGGCCCACTGAAGCTTTCTTT.

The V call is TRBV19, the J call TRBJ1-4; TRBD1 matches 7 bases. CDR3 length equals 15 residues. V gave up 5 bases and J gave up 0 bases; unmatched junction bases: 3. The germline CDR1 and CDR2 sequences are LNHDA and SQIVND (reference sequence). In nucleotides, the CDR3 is TGTGCCAGTAGTCTCGACAGGGCAACTAATGAAAAACTGTTTTTT. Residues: CASSLDRATNEKLFF.

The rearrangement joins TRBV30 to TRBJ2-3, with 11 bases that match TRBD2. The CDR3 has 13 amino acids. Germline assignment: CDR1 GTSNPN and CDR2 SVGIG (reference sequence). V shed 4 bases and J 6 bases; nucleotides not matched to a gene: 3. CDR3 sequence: CAWISSGGDTQYF. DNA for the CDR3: TGTGCCTGGATATCTAGCGGGGGGGATACGCAGTATTTT.

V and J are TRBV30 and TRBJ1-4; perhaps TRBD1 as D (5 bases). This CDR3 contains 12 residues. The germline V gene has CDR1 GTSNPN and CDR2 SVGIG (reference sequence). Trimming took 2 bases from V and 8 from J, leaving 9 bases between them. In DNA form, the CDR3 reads TGTGCCTGGAGTACAAAGGGGGAAAAACTGTTTTTT. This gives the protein CAWSTKGEKLFF.